This entry lists 22 T cell receptor beta chains sequenced from one sample in a study of radiotherapy plus CTLA-4 blockade in lung cancer. This table comes from immunoSEQ multiplex PCR, and its TCRdb copy is limited to in-frame clones, with some not included. The sample includes fewer than 100,000 clones, about 80% of them seen just once. Sequences were derived from peripheral blood, sampled from a patient treated with radiotherapy plus ipilimumab. These receptors were taken from a human donor with non-small cell lung cancer who had stable disease on radiotherapy plus ipilimumab.

This clone was seen a single time. This chain uses TRBV7-2 with TRBJ1-5; no firm D call. Germline V gene sequence: CDR1 SGHTA, CDR2 FQGNSA. V lost 5 bases and J 2 bases, leaving 7 bases between the germline ends. This CDR3 comprises 13 residues. The DNA for the CDR3 is TGTGCCAGCAGCAAAAGGGGCAATCAGCCCCAGCATTTT. Its translation: CASSKRGNQPQHF.

This chain links TRBV19 with TRBJ2-1; TRBD1 or TRBD2 may be the D gene (5 bases each). Germline V gives CDR1 LNHDA, CDR2 SQIVND (reference sequence). This CDR3 is 16 amino acids long. V lost 5 bases, J lost 10 bases, and 24 bases lay in between. CDR3 nucleotides: TGTGCCAGTAGTCCGGGGCTAGCCGGACCCCTCGGAGAGCAGTTCTTC. It encodes CASSPGLAGPLGEQFF.

The rearrangement joins TRBV2 to TRBJ1-5, with D maybe TRBD1 (5 bases). CDR1 and CDR2 (germline): SNHLY, FYNNEI. Between the trimmed V and J ends, which lost 5 bases and 1 base, there was a span of 9 bases. The CDR3 is 14 residues long. The CDR3 nucleotides are TGTGCCAGCAGTCCAGGGTGGAGCAATCAGCCCCAGCATTTT. Protein: CASSPGWSNQPQHF.

The chain couples TRBV28 to TRBJ2-7; unclear D gene. With 6 bases removed from V and 7 bases from J, the gap between germline ends came to 13 bases. Germline V lookup: CDR1 MDHEN, CDR2 SYDVKM. The CDR3 runs to 12 residues. CDR3 region: CASRRELGEQYF. Here the CDR3 DNA reads TGTGCCAGCAGACGAGAGTTGGGGGAGCAGTACTTC.

This sequence joins TRBV2 and TRBJ2-2; D may be TRBD2 (7 bases). CDR3 size: 15 residues. Germline assignment: CDR1 SNHLY and CDR2 FYNNEI. Deletions cut 6 bases from V and 4 bases from J, with 15 bases between. The CDR3 DNA follows: TGTGCCAGCAGCCACAGGGAGGGAAGCACCGGGGAGCTGTTTTTT. This translates into CASSHREGSTGELFF. Full variable domain (rest looked up from reference TRBV2 and TRBJ2-2): EPEVTQTPSHQVTQMGQEVILRCVPISNHLYFYWYRQILGQKVEFLVSFYNNEISEKSEIFDDQFSVERPDGSNFTLKIRSTKLEDSAMYFCASSHREGSTGELFFGEGSRLTVL.

The gene calls are TRBV5-1 and TRBJ2-5; unclear D gene. V dropped 6 bases and J dropped 5 bases, with 20 bases sitting between them. From germline, CDR1 is SGHRS and CDR2 YFSETQ. The CDR3 has 15 amino acids. CDR3 region: CASTLIGVATETQYF. The DNA of the CDR3 is TGCGCCAGCACCTTAATTGGGGTAGCTACTGAGACCCAGTACTTC.

This rearrangement joins TRBV7-9 to TRBJ2-7; D call uncertain. Deletions cut 1 base from V and 6 bases from J, with 10 bases between. CDR1 is SEHNR and CDR2 is FQNEAQ in the germline V gene (reference sequence). This CDR3 comprises 13 residues. This CDR3 reads CASSLVSGLEQYF. Here the CDR3 DNA reads TGTGCCAGCAGCTTAGTTTCGGGTCTCGAGCAGTACTTC. The full variable domain, rest sourced from reference TRBV7-9 and TRBJ2-7, is DTGVSQNPRHKITKRGQNVTFRCDPISEHNRLYWYRQTLGQGPEFLTYFQNEAQLEKSRLLSDRFSAERPKGSFSTLEIQRTEQGDSAMYLCASSLVSGLEQYFGPGTRLTVT.

The chain carries TRBV5-1 and TRBJ2-7; D is possibly TRBD1 (5 bases). The CDR3 length is 14 residues. Germline V gene data show CDR1 as SGHRS and CDR2 as YFSETQ. V shed 4 bases and J shed 1 base, with 12 bases lying between them. DNA of the CDR3: TGCGCCAGCAGCCTCAGACAGTTATCCTACGAGCAGTACTTC. This codes for CASSLRQLSYEQYF.

The genes are TRBV6-5 and TRBJ1-2; the match to TRBD1 covers 8 bases. V shed 3 bases and J 6 bases; nucleotides not matched to a gene: 6. CDR3 length equals 14 residues. In germline, CDR1 is MNHEY, CDR2 SVGAGI. CDR3 coding DNA: TGTGCCAGCAGTTATCAGACAGGGGCGGATGGCTACACCTTC. Translating it yields CASSYQTGADGYTF.

This chain joins TRBV6-1 and TRBJ1-4; 9 bases map to TRBD1. The V gene's germline CDR1 is MNHNS and CDR2 SASEGT. V shed 4 bases, J shed 8 bases, and the junction held 8 bases outside the gene matches. The length of the CDR3 is 15 residues. For the CDR3, the DNA is TGTGCCAGCAGTGGGACAGGGGCGCGGGGAGAAAAACTGTTTTTT. Protein: CASSGTGARGEKLFF.

The J gene is TRBJ1-1, the V gene TRBV4-1; maybe TRBD1 (5 bases). Trimming removed 4 bases from V and 0 bases from J, with 12 bases in between. The CDR3 is 15 amino acids. CDR1 and CDR2 from the germline V gene are MGHRA and YSYEKL. The CDR3 DNA follows: TGCGCCAGCAGCCCCCTGACAGAGATGAACACTGAAGCTTTCTTT. This codes for CASSPLTEMNTEAFF.

The chain uses TRBV11-3 and TRBJ1-1; 7 nucleotides align to TRBD1. V lost 5 bases and J lost 2; bases outside the gene matches: 8. The CDR3 extends over 15 amino acids. The germline V gene has CDR1 SGHNT and CDR2 YENEEA. CDR3 loop: CASSAVTGRNTEAFF. Here the CDR3 DNA reads TGTGCCAGCAGCGCGGTGACAGGGAGAAACACTGAAGCTTTCTTT.

The J gene is TRBJ2-7, the V gene TRBV7-8, with a tentative D call TRBD1 (6 bases). Germline assignment: CDR1 SGHVS and CDR2 FQNEAQ. V lost 4 bases to trimming and J lost 4 bases, with 14 bases between them. This CDR3 region has 14 residues. Here the CDR3 reads CASSSTQGSYEQYF. The CDR3 DNA is TGTGCCAGCAGCTCCACTCAGGGGTCATACGAGCAGTACTTC.

CDR3 sequence: CASSLNFYGYTF. The CDR3 bases are TGTGCCAGCAGTCTCAACTTCTATGGCTACACCTTC. The V call is TRBV6-1, the J call TRBJ1-2; D gene uncertain. This CDR3 is built from 12 residues. In germline, CDR1 is MNHNS, CDR2 SASEGT. The germline V and J ends were trimmed by 5 bases and 4 bases, with 8 bases remaining between them.

The chain uses TRBV6-1 and TRBJ1-6; 8 positions agree with TRBD1. The germline CDR1 and CDR2 sequences are MNHNS and SASEGT. The V segment lost 7 bases and the J segment 5 bases; nucleotides outside the gene matches: 4. The CDR3 has 14 amino acids. The CDR3 is CASTATGDNSPLHF. The CDR3 nucleotides read TGTGCCAGCACCGCGACAGGGGATAATTCACCCCTCCACTTT.

The chain is built from TRBV7-6 and TRBJ2-5, with 7 positions matching TRBD1. CDR1 is SGHVS and CDR2 is FNYEAQ in the germline V gene. This CDR3 region has 14 residues. The trim removed 5 bases at V and 3 bases at J, leaving 6 bases unmatched. DNA for the CDR3: TGTGCCAGCAGCAACAGGGGTGGGGAAGAGACCCAGTACTTC. Protein sequence: CASSNRGGEETQYF.

The genes are TRBV5-1 and TRBJ2-4, with 8 bases matching TRBD1. Germline V CDR1 and CDR2: SGHRS, YFSETQ. The ends lost 5 bases at V and 5 bases at J; junction bases unmatched: 9. The CDR3 has 15 amino acids. CDR3 protein: CASRQDRVMENIQYF. The CDR3 DNA follows: TGCGCCAGCAGGCAGGACAGGGTTATGGAAAACATTCAGTACTTC.

The chain is built from TRBV2 and TRBJ2-2, with a possible D match to TRBD2 (5 bases). The CDR3 loop spans 15 amino acids. V lost 6 bases, J lost 0 bases, and 11 bases lay in between. Germline values: CDR1 SNHLY, CDR2 FYNNEI. The CDR3 here is CASRLSGPNTGELFF. In nucleotides, the CDR3 is TGTGCCAGCAGGCTAAGCGGACCGAACACCGGGGAGCTGTTTTTT.

The rearrangement links TRBV7-9 to TRBJ2-2; the match to TRBD1 covers 10 bases. Looked up from germline, CDR1 is SEHNR and CDR2 is FQNEAQ (reference sequence). This CDR3 is 16 amino acids long. With V trimmed by 1 base and J by 6 bases, 5 bases remained unmatched. Here the CDR3 reads CASSLGRQGAAGELFF. The CDR3 DNA follows: TGTGCCAGCAGCTTAGGACGACAGGGGGCGGCCGGGGAGCTGTTTTTT.

This rearrangement joins TRBV11-3 to TRBJ2-5; 7 bases agree with TRBD2. Germline V gives CDR1 SGHNT, CDR2 YENEEA. Trimming removed 3 bases from V and 3 bases from J; junction bases left unmatched: 1. This CDR3 region has 13 residues. This CDR3 reads CASSFGGEETQYF. As DNA, the CDR3 is TGTGCCAGCAGCTTTGGGGGGGAAGAGACCCAGTACTTC.

V gene TRBV30 combines with J gene TRBJ1-1; 8 bases agree with TRBD1. V lost 2 bases and J lost 4; bases outside the gene matches: 3. From germline, CDR1 is GTSNPN and CDR2 SVGIG (reference sequence). CDR3 length equals 13 residues. Here the CDR3 reads CAWSPTGGTEAFF. In DNA form, the CDR3 reads TGTGCCTGGAGTCCTACAGGGGGCACTGAAGCTTTCTTT.

The chain joins TRBV6-5 to TRBJ1-4; 8 positions match TRBD1. The germline V gene has CDR1 MNHEY and CDR2 SVGAGI. The CDR3 is 12 residues long. V was pared by 7 bases and J by 8 bases, with 3 bases of the junction left unmatched. CDR3 sequence reads: CASTRTGEKLFF. The DNA for the CDR3 is TGTGCCAGCACCCGGACAGGGGAAAAACTGTTTTTT.